The sequence of this TCR beta chain was determined in a study of shared clonotypes between healthy human individuals. Sequencing was performed with immunoSEQ multiplex PCR; in TCRdb, only in-frame clones are kept and a portion is missing. Of over 2 million clones listed, approximately 94% are singletons. Naive CD8 cells were CD45RO-negative, positively selected for CCR7, excluding terminally differentiated effector memory CD45RA+ cells. CDR1 and CDR2 from the germline V gene are SGHTS and YDEGEE. The CDR3 consists of 15 residues. With 4 bases clipped from V and 9 bases from J, the junction kept 12 bases outside the gene matches.

This chain connects TRBV5-8 to TRBJ2-5; 10 positions agree with TRBD2. The sequencing input was naive CD8+ T cells sorted from blood. The sequence derives from a man aged 18-30 years in good health. The chain's CDR3 is CASSPGLAAPGAQYF. The CDR3 DNA is TGTGCCAGCAGCCCTGGACTAGCGGCGCCAGGCGCCCAGTACTTC.